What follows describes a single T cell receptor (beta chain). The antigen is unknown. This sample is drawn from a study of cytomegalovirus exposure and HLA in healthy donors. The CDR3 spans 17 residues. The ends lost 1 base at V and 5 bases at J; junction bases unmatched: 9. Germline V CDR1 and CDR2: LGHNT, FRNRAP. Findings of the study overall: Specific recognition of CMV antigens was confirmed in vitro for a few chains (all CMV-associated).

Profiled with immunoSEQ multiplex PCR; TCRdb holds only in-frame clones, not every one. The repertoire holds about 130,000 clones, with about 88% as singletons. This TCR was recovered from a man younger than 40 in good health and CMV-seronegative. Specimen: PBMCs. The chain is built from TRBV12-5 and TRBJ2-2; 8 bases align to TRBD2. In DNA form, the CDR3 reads TGTGCTAGTGGTTTGGCTCTAGCGGGTTGGAAAACCGGGGAGCTGTTTTTT. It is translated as CASGLALAGWKTGELFF.